Included here is one TCR beta chain sequence, with context. Its antigen is unidentified. The data were taken from a study of cytomegalovirus exposure and HLA in healthy donors. Study at large: There were fewer than 130 million unique TCR beta sequences, drawn from 150 million to 200 million T cells, in an earlier analysis. Notes on the study in general: CMV serostatus stood as the only immune exposure information on hand.

With 60 Vbeta and 13 Jbeta primers, the PCR was carried out. TCRdb's table, derived via immunoSEQ multiplex PCR, lists solely in-frame clones and lacks some. Found here are 80,000 or so clones; the top ten clones hold about 1.1%. The V end was cut by 6 bases, the J end by 5 bases, with 10 bases between. The CDR3 has 13 residues. The V gene's germline CDR1 is SNHLY and CDR2 FYNNEI. Sequencing used PBMCs. The receptor comes from a woman aged 30 to 39 in good health and CMV-seronegative. The rearrangement uses TRBV2 and TRBJ1-4; tentatively, D is TRBD1 (5 bases). The CDR3 DNA follows: TGTGCCAGCAGAGACAGAGGAAATGAAAAACTGTTTTTT. Protein product: CASRDRGNEKLFF.